The following is a TCR beta chain sequence with its context. Its recognized antigen is unknown. Base quality data are lacking; no much larger clone is found one base away. This entry comes from a study of beta chain features in type 1 diabetes (dated by TCRdb to between 2018 and 2020). General notes on the study: Mean age, gender distribution, total cell number and subset yield did not differ between patients and healthy donors. A total of under 140,000,000 sorted cells were examined across all samples, and the number of cells per subset was strongly correlated with RNA yield. The study compared TCRB repertoires of sorted circulating CD4+ T cell subsets between recently diagnosed type 1 diabetes patients and matched healthy donors. Naive and central memory subsets were obtained from all 30 or so donors, but regulatory and stem cell-like memory subsets were isolated from only 8 patients and 8 healthy donors.

The germline V gene provides CDR1 SGHTA and CDR2 FQGNSA. V and J are trimmed by 5 bases and 9 bases, and the gene matches miss 11 bases of the junction. The cysteine opens and the phenylalanine closes a CDR3 of 14 amino acids. This entry keeps only the CDR3 DNA: 42 bases, framed from base 1. Here is what the overall study found, with its caveats: A moderate but significant shortening of TCRB CDR3 length was observed in type 1 diabetes patients in all four CD4+ subsets. Because cDNA was sequenced instead of genomic DNA, activated cells with high expression could be over-represented, although the groups did not differ in activation or CD3 levels. PCR might favor shorter templates, but patient and control samples were amplified and corrected together, so any skew would affect both groups equally. Because small numbers of individuals were included in the HLA sub-analyses, any influence of HLA type on TCRB rearrangement was left unresolved. At VDJ recombination sites, type 1 diabetes patients had fewer insertions and more deleted nucleotides, which implies abnormalities in thymic rearrangement. Naive, central memory and regulatory TCRB repertoires appeared to be more similar among patients than among healthy donors.

The High Capacity cDNA Reverse Transcription Kit was used to reverse transcribe all of the isolated RNA, meaning that expressed TCRB transcripts were what got sequenced. Deep immunoSEQ sequencing was applied to naive, central memory and regulatory T cell samples, giving an average of roughly 3.5 million total reads per sample. Sorted cells were lysed in RLT buffer, and RNA was extracted using DNase-treated RNeasy Micro or Mini kits according to cell number. To prevent cross-contamination, each cell subset was processed individually, whereas patient and healthy donor samples were processed jointly. TCRB sequences were amplified from cDNA with the immunoSEQ multiplex PCR, producing 87-bp fragments spanning the CDR3 region. Sequencing of the amplicons was performed on the Illumina HiSeq platform. The published analysis was carried out like this. PCR bias was corrected computationally using synthetic template baselines, and reads within Hamming distance 2 were collapsed, with unmergeable singletons discarded. By aligning reads against IMGT, V, D and J genes, CDR3 length, and insertions or deletions at six rearrangement sites were assigned. Within each subset, clonotype counts were normalized to sorted cell number, and only after that were true diversity and Gini coefficients computed with the tcR R package. Repertoire sharing was quantified using the overlap coefficient calculated on TCRB nucleotide sequences. As a proxy for the pre-selection repertoire, out-of-frame TCRB sequences from naive cells were analyzed. As stored in TCRdb, this immuneACCESS dataset retains in-frame rearrangements with V and J assigned. A fraction of the clones does not appear; measured against another copy, unresolved V genes explain less than half of the discrepancy, and the remainder lacks a known reason. Clone size and the V and J calls come from that table; the DNA yielded D and trimming. The sample has 250,000 to 350,000 clones on record, roughly an eighth of them singletons. More than 0.015% of the sample is in the top ten clones.

From each donor, a single peripheral blood sample of approximately 120 mL on average was drawn into heparinised tubes. A BD FACSAria II was used to sort naive, central memory, regulatory and stem cell-like memory CD4+ T cells with a panel that included CD45RO, CCR7, CD25, CD127, CD95 and CD27. Purity was above 95% for every sorted population. Right away, PBMCs were isolated by Lymphoprep density gradient centrifugation and were stained directly, with no culture step. To minimize batch effects, samples were stained and sorted in pairs, one healthy donor with one patient per experiment. The clonotype originates from a man under 40 with type 1 diabetes. The sequenced material came from naive CD4+ T cells from blood. According to the study, the label for this sample's cell subset or site signals: true naive CD4+ T cells. The rearranged segments are TRBV7-2 and TRBJ2-7; 9 middle bases align to TRBD2. The CDR3 protein is CASSPGTSHSTQYF. At the DNA level, the sequence is TGTGCCAGCAGCCCCGGGACTAGCCACTCGACGCAGTACTTC.